This T cell receptor beta chain appears in the sequencing data of a study of control samples from healthy donors and cancer patients (dated by TCRdb to 2019 to 2021). Library method: the immunoSEQ multiplex PCR assay. TCRdb took over this immuneACCESS table, retaining in-frame rearrangements with V and J assigned. Such tables are incomplete; in checked studies, under half of the missing clones stem from an unresolved V gene, and the remainder is unexplained. The sample includes 150,000 to 200,000 clones, with 90% observed a single time. 1.3% to 1.5% of the sample belongs to the ten largest clones. The germline V gene supplies CDR1 SGHAT and CDR2 FQNNGV. The CDR3 runs 13 residues from the cysteine to the phenylalanine. Just the 39-base CDR3 DNA is kept, in frame starting at base 1. V trim: 5 bases; J trim: 6 bases; unmatched bases: 3. In regard to this clone: The antigen it recognizes is unknown. Per-nucleotide qualities are absent, and no much larger clonotype sits a single base away.

The chain uses TRBV11-2 and TRBJ2-1; 8 of the junction bases match TRBD2. The origin of this receptor is a woman in her fifties or sixties in good health. The sequenced material came from blood. The sequenced DNA is TGTGCCAGCAGCAGGGGACTAGTCAATGAGCAGTTCTTC. It codes for CASSRGLVNEQFF.